The rows below give T cell receptor beta chains drawn from one sample of a study of blood T cell repertoires in COVID-19. TCRdb's copy holds only in-frame clones and misses some; the assay was immunoSEQ multiplex PCR. The sample has some 320,000 clones, 90% seen once. The sequencing input was PBMCs or T cells enriched from blood (not recorded which). The receptors originated from a man between 60 and 75 years old who had recovered from COVID-19. CDR3s include the opening cysteine and the closing phenylalanine or tryptophan. Fields, in order: V gene, D gene, clone size, J gene, CDR3 protein, CDR3 DNA. D genes are given only for firm matches. Rows may omit the clone size; those that give it use once, few, many or a size class.

v_call: TRBV5-5
d_call: TRBD1
clone_size: .
j_call: TRBJ1-4
cdr3_aa: CASSLEDRGGEKLFF
cdr3_nt: TGTGCCAGCAGCTTGGAGGACAGGGGTGGTGAAAAACTGTTTTTT

v_call: TRBV18
d_call: .
clone_size: .
j_call: TRBJ2-1
cdr3_aa: CASSESLEQFF
cdr3_nt: TGTGCCAGCTCAGAGTCCCTTGAGCAGTTCTTC

v_call: TRBV6-5
d_call: TRBD1
clone_size: .
j_call: TRBJ1-2
cdr3_aa: CASTPGTGRDGYTF
cdr3_nt: TGTGCCAGCACTCCCGGGACAGGGCGGGATGGCTACACCTTC

v_call: TRBV7-9
d_call: TRBD1
clone_size: .
j_call: TRBJ1-4
cdr3_aa: CASSNGTGLATNEKLFF
cdr3_nt: TGTGCCAGCAGCAACGGGACAGGGTTGGCAACTAATGAAAAACTGTTTTTT

v_call: TRBV2
d_call: TRBD1
clone_size: .
j_call: TRBJ2-3
cdr3_aa: CASSEVGSWVTGGTDTQYF
cdr3_nt: TGTGCCAGCAGTGAAGTGGGGTCGTGGGTGACAGGGGGCACAGATACGCAGTATTTT

v_call: TRBV6-5
d_call: .
clone_size: .
j_call: TRBJ1-4
cdr3_aa: CASSYSTTVNEKLFF
cdr3_nt: TGTGCCAGCAGTTACTCGACTACGGTTAATGAAAAACTGTTTTTT

v_call: TRBV7-2
d_call: TRBD2
clone_size: .
j_call: TRBJ2-7
cdr3_aa: CASSPTSGAYEQYF
cdr3_nt: TGTGCCAGCAGTCCTACTAGCGGAGCCTACGAGCAGTACTTC

v_call: TRBV7-2
d_call: .
clone_size: .
j_call: TRBJ2-7
cdr3_aa: CASSLGFSLGNSYEQYF
cdr3_nt: TGTGCCAGCAGCTTAGGTTTTAGTTTGGGCAACTCCTACGAGCAGTACTTC

v_call: TRBV19
d_call: TRBD1
clone_size: .
j_call: TRBJ2-2
cdr3_aa: CASSIGLGRGQTGELFF
cdr3_nt: TGTGCCAGTAGTATAGGTCTTGGCAGGGGGCAGACCGGGGAGCTGTTTTTT

v_call: TRBV3-1/TRBV3-2
d_call: .
clone_size: once
j_call: TRBJ1-1
cdr3_aa: CASSQLGGAGAFF
cdr3_nt: TGTGCCAGCAGCCAGCTTGGGGGGGCAGGAGCTTTCTTT

v_call: TRBV10-3
d_call: .
clone_size: few
j_call: TRBJ1-2
cdr3_aa: CAISESANNYGYTF
cdr3_nt: TGTGCCATCAGTGAGTCAGCGAATAACTATGGCTACACCTTC

v_call: TRBV10-3
d_call: TRBD1
clone_size: .
j_call: TRBJ1-5
cdr3_aa: CAISGQGGNQPQHF
cdr3_nt: TGTGCCATCAGCGGACAGGGTGGGAATCAGCCCCAGCATTTT

v_call: TRBV6-5
d_call: TRBD1
clone_size: .
j_call: TRBJ2-7
cdr3_aa: CASSYSDRPTYEQYF
cdr3_nt: TGTGCCAGCAGTTACTCGGACAGGCCTACCTACGAGCAGTACTTC

v_call: TRBV7-3
d_call: .
clone_size: .
j_call: TRBJ1-6
cdr3_aa: CASSLNPDQGSPLHF
cdr3_nt: TGTGCCAGCAGCTTGAACCCGGACCAGGGTTCACCCCTCCACTTT

v_call: TRBV7-9
d_call: TRBD1
clone_size: .
j_call: TRBJ2-7
cdr3_aa: CASSPLAGGEQYF
cdr3_nt: TGTGCCAGCAGCCCTTTGGCAGGGGGCGAGCAGTACTTC

v_call: TRBV7-2
d_call: TRBD1
clone_size: .
j_call: TRBJ2-7
cdr3_aa: CASSSGQGNYEQYF
cdr3_nt: TGTGCCAGCAGCTCGGGACAGGGGAACTACGAGCAGTACTTC

v_call: TRBV2
d_call: TRBD1
clone_size: .
j_call: TRBJ2-7
cdr3_aa: CASSPGTGRYEQYF
cdr3_nt: TGTGCCAGCAGTCCTGGGACAGGGAGATACGAGCAGTACTTC

v_call: TRBV21-1
d_call: .
clone_size: .
j_call: TRBJ2-3
cdr3_aa: CASSGGEDTQYF
cdr3_nt: TGTGCCAGCAGCGGAGGGGAAGATACGCAGTATTTT

v_call: TRBV11-2
d_call: .
clone_size: .
j_call: TRBJ1-1
cdr3_aa: CASSFKNTEAFF
cdr3_nt: TGTGCCAGCAGCTTCAAGAACACTGAAGCTTTCTTT

v_call: TRBV19
d_call: TRBD1
clone_size: .
j_call: TRBJ2-1
cdr3_aa: CASSRTGTVDEQFF
cdr3_nt: TGTGCCAGTAGTAGAACCGGGACAGTTGATGAGCAGTTCTTC

v_call: TRBV5-1
d_call: .
clone_size: once
j_call: TRBJ1-6
cdr3_aa: CASSHGSSGSPLHF
cdr3_nt: TGCGCCAGCAGCCACGGGTCGTCTGGGTCACCCCTCCACTTT

v_call: TRBV3-1/TRBV3-2
d_call: TRBD1
clone_size: .
j_call: TRBJ1-5
cdr3_aa: CASSRTGKDQPQHF
cdr3_nt: TGTGCCAGCAGCCGGACAGGGAAGGATCAGCCCCAGCATTTT

v_call: TRBV15
d_call: TRBD2
clone_size: .
j_call: TRBJ2-7
cdr3_aa: CATSRGTSGSRGLPYEQYF
cdr3_nt: TGTGCCACCAGCAGGGGGACTAGCGGGTCTCGAGGCCTGCCCTACGAGCAGTACTTC

v_call: TRBV5-4
d_call: .
clone_size: .
j_call: TRBJ1-3
cdr3_aa: CASSLYSGNTIYF
cdr3_nt: TGTGCCAGCAGCTTGTATTCTGGAAACACCATATATTTT

v_call: TRBV13
d_call: .
clone_size: .
j_call: TRBJ2-3
cdr3_aa: CASSVRQGTDTQYF
cdr3_nt: TGTGCCAGCAGCGTGAGACAGGGCACAGATACGCAGTATTTT

v_call: TRBV28
d_call: TRBD1
clone_size: .
j_call: TRBJ1-1
cdr3_aa: CASSRQGTLNTEAFF
cdr3_nt: TGTGCCAGCAGCCGACAGGGGACCCTGAACACTGAAGCTTTCTTT

v_call: TRBV27
d_call: TRBD1
clone_size: .
j_call: TRBJ1-1
cdr3_aa: CASSPTGAYRTEAFF
cdr3_nt: TGTGCCAGCAGTCCTACAGGGGCGTATCGAACTGAAGCTTTCTTT

v_call: TRBV5-4
d_call: TRBD1
clone_size: .
j_call: TRBJ1-1
cdr3_aa: CASSRTGLNTEAFF
cdr3_nt: TGTGCCAGCAGCCGGACAGGACTGAACACTGAAGCTTTCTTT

v_call: TRBV3-1/TRBV3-2
d_call: .
clone_size: .
j_call: TRBJ1-1
cdr3_aa: CASSQAEASTEAFF
cdr3_nt: TGTGCCAGCAGCCAAGCCGAGGCGAGCACTGAAGCTTTCTTT

v_call: TRBV18
d_call: TRBD1
clone_size: .
j_call: TRBJ1-1
cdr3_aa: CASSPNYGQGGSVTEAFF
cdr3_nt: TGTGCCAGCTCACCAAATTACGGACAGGGAGGGTCGGTGACTGAAGCTTTCTTT

v_call: TRBV6-5
d_call: .
clone_size: .
j_call: TRBJ1-5
cdr3_aa: CASNPAGGGGQPQHF
cdr3_nt: TGTGCCAGCAACCCGGCGGGGGGGGGCGGTCAGCCCCAGCATTTT

v_call: TRBV6-6
d_call: .
clone_size: .
j_call: TRBJ1-3
cdr3_aa: CASSYERGPYGNTIYF
cdr3_nt: TGTGCCAGCAGTTACGAACGGGGTCCGTACGGAAACACCATATATTTT

v_call: TRBV9
d_call: .
clone_size: .
j_call: TRBJ2-3
cdr3_aa: CASSGVIDTQYF
cdr3_nt: TGTGCCAGCTCCGGGGTTATAGATACGCAGTATTTT

v_call: TRBV6-1
d_call: .
clone_size: .
j_call: TRBJ1-5
cdr3_aa: CASSEQVDQPQHF
cdr3_nt: TGTGCCAGCAGTGAACAGGTTGATCAGCCCCAGCATTTT

v_call: TRBV29-1
d_call: TRBD1
clone_size: .
j_call: TRBJ1-1
cdr3_aa: CSASGQGALMNTEAFF
cdr3_nt: TGCAGCGCTTCGGGACAGGGGGCCCTAATGAACACTGAAGCTTTCTTT

v_call: TRBV11-3
d_call: TRBD1
clone_size: .
j_call: TRBJ2-5
cdr3_aa: CASSLIWGDRRVEQETQYF
cdr3_nt: TGTGCCAGCAGCTTAATCTGGGGGGACAGGAGGGTTGAACAAGAGACCCAGTACTTC

v_call: TRBV7-2
d_call: .
clone_size: .
j_call: TRBJ1-2
cdr3_aa: CASSSRWGTWGDGYTF
cdr3_nt: TGTGCCAGCAGCTCTAGGTGGGGGACATGGGGCGATGGCTACACCTTC

v_call: TRBV27
d_call: TRBD2
clone_size: .
j_call: TRBJ2-1
cdr3_aa: CASSHSRLAGYNEQFF
cdr3_nt: TGTGCCAGCAGTCACTCGAGACTAGCGGGGTACAATGAGCAGTTCTTC

v_call: TRBV27
d_call: .
clone_size: .
j_call: TRBJ1-1
cdr3_aa: CASSLGARNTEAFF
cdr3_nt: TGTGCCAGCAGTTTAGGGGCGCGGAACACTGAAGCTTTCTTT

v_call: TRBV7-9
d_call: .
clone_size: .
j_call: TRBJ2-1
cdr3_aa: CASKSASDYNEQFF
cdr3_nt: TGTGCCAGCAAATCGGCTAGCGACTACAATGAGCAGTTCTTC

v_call: TRBV25-1
d_call: TRBD1
clone_size: .
j_call: TRBJ1-2
cdr3_aa: CASSEGDRYYGYTF
cdr3_nt: TGTGCCAGCAGTGAGGGGGACAGGTACTATGGCTACACCTTC

v_call: TRBV5-1
d_call: TRBD1
clone_size: .
j_call: TRBJ2-7
cdr3_aa: CASRQGASFYEQYF
cdr3_nt: TGCGCCAGCAGACAGGGGGCGTCCTTCTACGAGCAGTACTTC

v_call: TRBV25-1
d_call: TRBD1
clone_size: few
j_call: TRBJ1-5
cdr3_aa: CASSGTGGNQPQHF
cdr3_nt: TGTGCCAGCAGTGGGACAGGGGGTAATCAGCCCCAGCATTTT